Listed below are T cell receptor beta chains from one sample, sequenced in a study of cytomegalovirus exposure and HLA in healthy donors. Libraries were prepared by immunoSEQ multiplex PCR; TCRdb keeps only in-frame clonotypes and omits some of them. The sample carries around 150,000 clones, roughly 83% recorded once. The sample was PBMCs. The receptor set was obtained from a human donor in good health. Both conserved end residues are part of each CDR3. The D gene is left open where the match is weak. Size tells how often a clone was seen (once, few, many) or the class of an expanded clone, and some rows leave it out.

d_call	clone_size	v_call	j_call	cdr3_nt	cdr3_aa
-	-	TRBV6-5	TRBJ2-1	TGTGCCAGCATGGGGGCATACAATGAGCAGTTCTTC	CASMGAYNEQFF
TRBD2	-	TRBV28	TRBJ2-7	TGTGCCAGCAGTAGGACTAGCGGGAAGTATGAGCAGTACTTC	CASSRTSGKYEQYF
TRBD1	once	TRBV7-9	TRBJ2-3	TGTGCCAGCAGCATTATAGCCGGGACAGGGAACACAGATACGCAGTATTTT	CASSIIAGTGNTDTQYF
TRBD1	-	TRBV23-1	TRBJ1-1	TGCGCCAGCAGTCAACCGGGACAGAGCCAGAACACTGAAGCTTTCTTT	CASSQPGQSQNTEAFF
TRBD2	-	TRBV6-6	TRBJ2-3	TGTGCCAGCAGACCTAGCGGGGGGGCGGATACGCAGTATTTT	CASRPSGGADTQYF
-	-	TRBV6-5	TRBJ1-1	TGTGCCAGCAGCCTCCGTTTTTCGGGGAACACTGAAGCTTTCTTT	CASSLRFSGNTEAFF
-	-	TRBV5-5	TRBJ2-1	TGTGCCAGCAGCTCCGAGCCAGGGGTCAGCTCCTACAATGAGCAGTTCTTC	CASSSEPGVSSYNEQFF
TRBD1	-	TRBV6-5	TRBJ2-7	TGTGCCAACCGCCCGGGACAGGGGACCCACGAGCAGTACTTC	CANRPGQGTHEQYF
TRBD2	-	TRBV30	TRBJ2-1	TGTGCCTCCGAGCGGGGGGCAGGTGAGCAGTTCTTC	CASERGAGEQFF
TRBD1	-	TRBV7-9	TRBJ2-5	TGTGCCAGCAGCAAAACACTGGACAGGGAGAGGGAGACCCAGTACTTC	CASSKTLDRERETQYF
TRBD2	-	TRBV2	TRBJ2-1	TGTGCCAGCAACAGACTAGCGGGAGCATTGCATGAGCAGTTCTTC	CASNRLAGALHEQFF
TRBD1	-	TRBV29-1	TRBJ1-4	TGCAGCGCCGGGGACAGGGGGCAAAATGGCCTGACTAATGAAAAACTGTTTTTT	CSAGDRGQNGLTNEKLFF
-	-	TRBV6-5	TRBJ2-7	TGTGCCAGCAGTTACTCGAGGCAGGGTACCTACGAGCAGTACTTC	CASSYSRQGTYEQYF
TRBD2	-	TRBV7-6	TRBJ2-2	TGTGCCAGCAGCCCAGGGACTAGCGGAGGACTGAACACCGGGGAGCTGTTTTTT	CASSPGTSGGLNTGELFF
-	-	TRBV9	TRBJ1-3	TGTGCCAGCAGCGTAGATCGGGATACCTTCTCTGGAAACACCATATATTTT	CASSVDRDTFSGNTIYF
-	-	TRBV6-6	TRBJ2-2	TGTGCCAGCAGTTATTCGGGGGGCCTCACCGGGGAGCTGTTTTTT	CASSYSGGLTGELFF
-	-	TRBV6-1	TRBJ2-7	TGTGCCAGCAGTGATGGGAGCGCGGACCTCTACGAGCAGTACTTC	CASSDGSADLYEQYF
-	-	TRBV28	TRBJ1-2	TGTGCCAGCAGTCCGCCGCCAGAGGAAGGCTACACCTTC	CASSPPPEEGYTF
TRBD1	-	TRBV10-3	TRBJ2-7	TGTGCCATCAGTGGGGAGGGACAGGGACCCTACGAGCAGTACTTC	CAISGEGQGPYEQYF
-	once	TRBV6-1	TRBJ2-1	TGTGCCAGCGCCAGTTTCTACAATGAGCAGTTCTTC	CASASFYNEQFF
TRBD2	-	TRBV15	TRBJ2-3	TGTGCCACCAGCGGCTCTAGCGGGAGTATTGGAGATACGCAGTATTTT	CATSGSSGSIGDTQYF
-	-	TRBV4-2	TRBJ2-3	TGTGCCAGCAGCCAAGAGCAGGGCTATACGCAGTATTTT	CASSQEQGYTQYF
TRBD1	-	TRBV30	TRBJ2-5	TGTGCCTGGAGTAACAGGGGCCAAGAGACCCAGTACTTC	CAWSNRGQETQYF
TRBD2	-	TRBV9	TRBJ2-5	TGTGCCAGCAGCGTAGGACTACAAGCGGGAGGGGGAGAGACCCAGTACTTC	CASSVGLQAGGGETQYF
TRBD1	-	TRBV7-9	TRBJ1-4	TGTGCCAGCAGCCCCGGACAGGTGGAGGGTGAAAAACTGTTTTTT	CASSPGQVEGEKLFF
-	-	TRBV19	TRBJ2-3	TGTGCCAGTAGTATCCCGACTATTTCAGGAGGTACGCAGTATTTT	CASSIPTISGGTQYF
TRBD1	-	TRBV6-1	TRBJ2-7	TGTGCCAGCAGTGACCTCCGGACAGGGGGCACCCCACCCTACTACGAGCAGTACTTC	CASSDLRTGGTPPYYEQYF
TRBD2	-	TRBV28	TRBJ2-1	TGTGCCAGCAGGGCCCCAGCGGGAGCGGGAAAAAACAATGAGCAGTTCTTC	CASRAPAGAGKNNEQFF